The 25 T cell receptor beta chains presented below share a single source sample, sequenced in a study of quantifying T cell responses using KT2 cells. Study-level information: TCR alpha and beta constant-region primers primed reverse transcription of RNA.

A single-stranded UMI oligo with SP2 sequence was ligated to cDNA 3' ends. An equimolar mix of RC1.1 and RC1.2 primed the beta chain across TRBC1 and TRBC2. One entry per CDR3 protein, called by TCRdb with MiXCR from the UMI-ligation and nested PCR reads. The sample consists of over 55,000 distinct CDR3 sequences, approximately 13% of them appearing once. The sequenced material came from PBMCs spiked with cells of the T cell clone KT2. Receptor source: a human donor.

This chain connects TRBV4-1 to TRBJ1-1; D perhaps matches TRBD1 (5 bases). In germline, CDR1 is MGHRA, CDR2 YSYEKL. Trimming cost V 0 bases and J 6 bases, with 11 bases left between them. The CDR3 consists of 14 residues. In nucleotides, the CDR3 is TGCGCCAGCAGCCAAGAGGGAGGGGTCGCTGAAGCTTTCTTT. It codes for CASSQEGGVAEAFF.

The CDR3 loop is CASSPPWDGKSNEQFF. DNA for the CDR3: TGTGCCAGCAGCCCCCCCTGGGACGGGAAGAGCAATGAGCAGTTCTTC. The gene calls are TRBV7-2 and TRBJ2-1; D might be TRBD1 or TRBD2, each matching 5 bases. The germline gives CDR1 SGHTA, CDR2 FQGNSA. The CDR3 consists of 16 residues. V lost 5 bases and J lost 6, with 20 bases in between.

This clonotype was picked up many times. The V and J genes are TRBV7-3 and TRBJ2-3; 8 positions match TRBD2. Germline trimming cut 2 bases from V and 3 bases from J; bases unmatched to any gene: 1. This CDR3 has 14 residues. CDR1 is SGHTA and CDR2 is FQGTGA in the germline V gene. The CDR3 protein is CASSLGTRTDTQYF. Written as DNA, the CDR3 is TGTGCCAGCAGCTTAGGGACTAGAACAGATACGCAGTATTTT.

Written as DNA, the CDR3 is TGTGCCAGCAGTTACGATGATAGCTCAGATACGCAGTATTTT. Protein: CASSYDDSSDTQYF. V is TRBV6-6 and J is TRBJ2-3; D gene uncertain. The CDR3 totals 14 residues. Per germline, CDR1 MNHNY and CDR2 SVGAGI (reference sequence). Trimming removed 2 bases from V and 4 bases from J, with 10 bases in between.

This clonotype has ten or more counts. The chain joins TRBV11-3 to TRBJ2-7; D gene ambiguous. Germline CDR1 is SGHNT and CDR2 is YENEEA. The CDR3 spans 13 residues. The V gene lost 3 bases and the J gene lost 3 bases, with 9 bases spanning the gap. In nucleotides, the CDR3 is TGTGCCAGCAGCTTGTTTGAAAGCTACGAGCAGTACTTC. Encoded protein: CASSLFESYEQYF.

This clonotype turned up a few times. The genes are TRBV12-3 or TRBV12-4 and TRBJ2-7; D may be TRBD2 (6 bases). The CDR3 totals 12 residues. Trimming left V 6 bases short and J 1 base short, with 7 bases between. The CDR3 spells CASRSGSYEQYF. CDR3 nucleotides: TGTGCCAGCAGAAGCGGGTCCTACGAGCAGTACTTC.

The chain recombines TRBV6-5 with TRBJ1-1, with 11 positions matching TRBD1. The CDR3 is 16 amino acids. Per germline, CDR1 MNHEY and CDR2 SVGAGI. V was pared by 6 bases and J by 6 bases, with 12 bases of the junction left unmatched. As DNA, the CDR3 is TGTGCCAGCAGAACCGGGACAGGGGGGAGGACGGCTGAAGCTTTCTTT. Amino acids: CASRTGTGGRTAEAFF.

V gene TRBV11-2 combines with J gene TRBJ2-1; 7 bases map to TRBD2. This CDR3 spans 16 amino acids. V lost 5 bases and J lost 9; bases outside the gene matches: 16. Germline CDR1 reads SGHAT; CDR2 reads FQNNGV. The chain's CDR3 is CASSTRGTTTGGEQFF. The CDR3 nucleotides read TGTGCCAGCAGCACCCGGGGGACTACCACGGGGGGTGAGCAGTTCTTC.

This clonotype was counted only a few times. The chain links TRBV2 to TRBJ2-1, with D possibly TRBD2 on 7 matching bases. The CDR3 has 14 residues. Trimming pared 7 bases from V and 6 bases from J, leaving 16 bases between. Germline CDR1 SNHLY, CDR2 FYNNEI. In DNA, the CDR3 is TGTGCCAGCATGAGGGGGGGTTCGGTCAATGAGCAGTTCTTC. This codes for CASMRGGSVNEQFF. Variable domain in full (rest from reference TRBV2 and TRBJ2-1): EPEVTQTPSHQVTQMGQEVILRCVPISNHLYFYWYRQILGQKVEFLVSFYNNEISEKSEIFDDQFSVERPDGSNFTLKIRSTKLEDSAMYFCASMRGGSVNEQFFGPGTRLTVL.

This chain connects TRBV11-3 to TRBJ2-2, with TRBD1 identical over 9 bases. The CDR3 has 14 amino acids. Looked up from germline, CDR1 is SGHNT and CDR2 is YENEEA. V lost 5 bases to trimming and J lost 8 bases; unmatched junction nucleotides: 6. The CDR3 loop is CASSPQGAIGELFF. The CDR3 coding sequence is TGTGCCAGCAGCCCACAGGGGGCTATTGGGGAGCTGTTTTTT.

The chain carries TRBV30 and TRBJ2-7, with D perhaps given as TRBD1 or TRBD2 (5 bases each). Germline V gene data show CDR1 as GTSNPN and CDR2 as SVGIG (reference sequence). Trimming cost V 7 bases and J 2 bases, with 9 bases left between them. This CDR3 is 11 amino acids long. The CDR3 coding sequence is TGTGCCTTTGAGGGGACCTACGAGCAGTACTTC. Amino acids: CAFEGTYEQYF.

The sample holds many counts of this clonotype. The V call is TRBV29-1, the J call TRBJ1-1; a weak D match, TRBD1 (6 bases). Trimming took off 3 bases at V and 0 bases at J, with 8 bases between the two ends. This CDR3 contains 13 residues. Germline CDR1 reads SQVTM; CDR2 reads ANQGSEA. The CDR3 here is CSVETGMNTEAFF. The DNA of the CDR3 is TGCAGCGTTGAGACAGGCATGAACACTGAAGCTTTCTTT.

The chain recombines TRBV14 with TRBJ2-1, with TRBD1 matching over 11 bases. The V and J ends lost 1 base and 2 bases, in that order; junction bases with no gene match: 22. In germline, CDR1 is SGHDN, CDR2 FVKESK. The CDR3 is 23 residues long. The CDR3 sequence is CASSQVESSWDRGNQATYNEQFF. CDR3 bases: TGTGCCAGCAGCCAAGTAGAAAGTTCTTGGGACAGGGGGAACCAGGCGACCTACAATGAGCAGTTCTTC.

This clonotype turned up a few times. This rearrangement joins TRBV20-1 to TRBJ2-7; weak D call: TRBD2 (6 bases). Trimming took 2 bases from V and 3 from J, leaving 11 bases between them. The germline V gene has CDR1 DFQATT and CDR2 SNEGSKA (reference sequence). The CDR3 has 13 residues. CDR3 nucleotides: TGCAGTGCTAGACCGGGGGACGGCTACGAGCAGTACTTC. It is translated as CSARPGDGYEQYF.

This clonotype was counted between two and nine times. The chain carries TRBV25-1 and TRBJ2-1; no clear D gene. The CDR3 covers 12 residues. CDR1 is MGHDK and CDR2 is SYGVNS in the germline V gene. V lost 2 bases to trimming and J lost 7 bases, with 6 bases between them. The CDR3 sequence is CASSEGMNEQFF. The CDR3 DNA reads as TGTGCCAGCAGTGAAGGGATGAATGAGCAGTTCTTC.

This clonotype was seen repeatedly, ten times or more. The CDR3 DNA sequence: TGTGCCAGCAGTTACGCGTCTGGACAGGGGAGGGCTTTCTTT. Translating it yields CASSYASGQGRAFF. The chain carries TRBV6-5 and TRBJ1-1; 9 bases agree with TRBD1. CDR3 size: 14 residues. The germline V gene encodes CDR1 MNHEY and CDR2 SVGAGI. The ends lost 2 bases at V and 11 bases at J; junction bases unmatched: 9.

The chain carries TRBV7-9 and TRBJ1-4, with D possibly TRBD1 on 6 matching bases. The CDR3 loop spans 15 amino acids. Germline assignment: CDR1 SEHNR and CDR2 FQNEAQ (reference sequence). With 4 bases removed from V and 5 bases from J, the gap between germline ends came to 14 bases. For the CDR3, the DNA is TGTGCCAGCAGCTCCGGACAGCTAGGAAATGAAAAACTGTTTTTT. Translation gives CASSSGQLGNEKLFF.

The chain recombines TRBV2 with TRBJ2-7, with TRBD1 identical over 7 bases. Losses at the gene ends were 4 bases for V and 1 base for J; bases not matched to a gene: 4. Per germline, CDR1 SNHLY and CDR2 FYNNEI. The CDR3 spans 14 residues. Here the CDR3 reads CASSAGGPSYEQYF. CDR3 DNA sequence: TGTGCCAGCAGTGCAGGGGGTCCATCCTACGAGCAGTACTTC.

This sequence joins TRBV7-9 and TRBJ2-7, with 7 bases matching TRBD1. V was pared by 5 bases and J by 2 bases, with 12 bases of the junction left unmatched. The CDR3 sequence is 16 residues long. In germline, CDR1 is SEHNR, CDR2 FQNEAQ (reference sequence). The CDR3 region has the DNA TGTGCCAGCAGCCCTCCACAGGGGCTCGGGGCCTACGAGCAGTACTTC. Protein product: CASSPPQGLGAYEQYF.

This clonotype was found a few times. The V call is TRBV9, the J call TRBJ2-1; possible D gene TRBD2, 5 bases. The CDR3 has 17 amino acids. V was trimmed by 0 bases and J by 0 bases, leaving 13 bases between them. CDR1 is SGDLS and CDR2 is YYNGEE in the germline V gene. As DNA, the CDR3 is TGTGCCAGCAGCGTAGGGCGGGTCCCCCCCTCCTACAATGAGCAGTTCTTC. This sequence encodes CASSVGRVPPSYNEQFF.

The chain is built from TRBV7-2 and TRBJ2-7; 7 positions match TRBD1. The CDR3 length is 14 residues. Looked up from germline, CDR1 is SGHTA and CDR2 is FQGNSA. V shed 5 bases, J shed 3 bases, and the junction held 7 bases outside the gene matches. CDR3 DNA: TGTGCCAGCAGCCTGGACAGGTTTCGCTACGAGCAGTACTTC. It yields the protein CASSLDRFRYEQYF.

This clonotype was picked up a small number of times. The genes are TRBV3-1 and TRBJ2-7; D could derive from TRBD1 or TRBD2 (5 bases each). The CDR3 spans 13 residues. Deletions cut 1 base from V and 2 bases from J, with 6 bases between. Germline loops: CDR1 LGHDT, CDR2 YNNKEL (reference sequence). The CDR3: CASSQVGAYEQYF. CDR3 DNA: TGTGCCAGCAGCCAAGTGGGGGCCTACGAGCAGTACTTC.

In this sample, this clonotype turned up many times. The chain recombines TRBV20-1 with TRBJ1-1, with TRBD1 matching over 8 bases. The CDR3 is 15 residues long. Trimming cost V 5 bases and J 1 base; bases outside gene matches: 9. The germline V gene has CDR1 DFQATT and CDR2 SNEGSKA (reference sequence). The CDR3, as DNA: TGCAGTGCTCACCTTTGGACAGGGCCGAACACTGAAGCTTTCTTT. This encodes CSAHLWTGPNTEAFF.

This clonotype was counted between two and nine times. The chain uses TRBV19 and TRBJ2-7; TRBD1 matches 9 bases. This CDR3 is 14 amino acids long. After removal of 9 bases from V and 5 bases from J, the junction contained 11 bases not matched to a gene. Germline-derived CDR1 and CDR2 are LNHDA and SQIVND (reference sequence). The CDR3 coding sequence is TGTGCCAGAATTACGGGACAGGGTGCCGACGAGCAGTACTTC. This sequence encodes CARITGQGADEQYF.

This clonotype was found once. DNA of the CDR3: TGTGCCAGCAGCCGCAACTTGGGACAGGGAGGCACTGAAGCTTTCTTT. This translates into CASSRNLGQGGTEAFF. The genes are TRBV3-1 and TRBJ1-1, with 9 positions matching TRBD1. With V trimmed by 4 bases and J by 4 bases, 10 bases remained unmatched. Per germline, CDR1 LGHDT and CDR2 YNNKEL (reference sequence). The CDR3 covers 16 residues.